The 24 T cell receptor beta chains presented below share a single source sample, sequenced in a study of shared clonotypes between healthy human individuals. Measured with immunoSEQ multiplex PCR; TCRdb has only the in-frame clones, and not every one. The table has some 2.1 million clones, roughly 96% seen once. The sequenced sample consisted of naive CD4+ T cells sorted from blood. The subset here: CD45RA+ positively selected. These receptors all stem from a man younger than 30 in good health.

This clone came up a few times. The chain has TRBV7-9 and TRBJ1-3; perhaps TRBD1 as D (6 bases). CDR1 and CDR2 from the germline V gene are SEHNR and FQNEAQ (reference sequence). Trimming removed 7 bases at V and 0 bases at J, with 19 bases between. This CDR3 region has 17 residues. The CDR3 loop is CASIPGGRQLSGNTIYF. CDR3 DNA sequence: TGTGCCAGCATCCCGGGGGGGCGACAACTCTCTGGAAACACCATATATTTT. The whole variable domain, filled in from reference TRBV7-9 and TRBJ1-3, reads DTGVSQNPRHKITKRGQNVTFRCDPISEHNRLYWYRQTLGQGPEFLTYFQNEAQLEKSRLLSDRFSAERPKGSFSTLEIQRTEQGDSAMYLCASIPGGRQLSGNTIYFGEGSWLTVV.

V gene TRBV11-2 combines with J gene TRBJ2-5; 12 bases are shared with TRBD2. Germline values: CDR1 SGHAT, CDR2 FQNNGV. The CDR3 sequence is 15 residues long. V shed 5 bases and J 4 bases; nucleotides not matched to a gene: 5. CDR3 in amino acids: CASSRRLAGVETQYF. The CDR3 nucleotides are TGTGCCAGCAGCCGGAGACTAGCGGGAGTAGAGACCCAGTACTTC. Based on the CDR3 plus reference TRBV11-2 and TRBJ2-5, the full variable domain is EAGVAQSPRYKIIEKRQSVAFWCNPISGHATLYWYQQILGQGPKLLIQFQNNGVVDDSQLPKDRFSAERLKGVDSTLKIQPAKLEDSAVYLCASSRRLAGVETQYFGPGTRLLVL.

This clone was picked up one time. The chain carries TRBV2 and TRBJ2-1; 7 bases agree with TRBD2. The CDR3 is made up of 15 amino acids. Per the germline V gene, CDR1 is SNHLY and CDR2 is FYNNEI. Trimming at V came to 7 bases and at J to 10 bases, leaving 16 bases not matched to a gene. The CDR3 region is CASTFWREPRSEQFF. DNA for the CDR3: TGTGCCAGCACCTTCTGGCGGGAGCCTCGGAGCGAGCAGTTCTTC.

This rearrangement joins TRBV27 to TRBJ2-2, with D maybe TRBD1 (6 bases). V was cut by 11 bases and J by 2 bases, with 12 bases left in between. The CDR3 loop spans 13 amino acids. CDR1 is MNHEY, CDR2 SMNVEV, per germline (reference sequence). The CDR3 DNA reads as TGTGCCGCAGGGGCCCGAAACACCGGGGAGCTGTTTTTT. As protein: CAAGARNTGELFF.

The chain joins TRBV5-4 to TRBJ1-2; 8 bases match TRBD1. The CDR3 has 15 amino acids. The germline V gene encodes CDR1 SGHNT and CDR2 YYREEE (reference sequence). J was trimmed by 2 bases and V by 4 bases; bases with no gene match: 7. The CDR3 protein is CASSTRGQANYGYTF. DNA of the CDR3: TGTGCCAGCAGCACCCGGGGACAGGCCAACTATGGCTACACCTTC.

The J gene is TRBJ2-1, the V gene TRBV4-1; the match to TRBD2 covers 9 bases. After removal of 0 bases from V and 6 bases from J, the junction contained 9 bases not matched to a gene. CDR1 is MGHRA, CDR2 YSYEKL, per germline. There are 17 residues in the CDR3. The CDR3 sequence: CASSQDDLSGGINEQFF. Written as DNA, the CDR3 is TGCGCCAGCAGCCAAGATGACCTTAGCGGGGGCATCAATGAGCAGTTCTTC.

The V and J genes are TRBV6-5 and TRBJ1-6; 8 nucleotides line up with TRBD1. V trimming: 6 bases; J trimming: 11 bases; junction bases outside the gene matches: 12. The CDR3 runs to 15 residues. CDR1 MNHEY and CDR2 SVGAGI come from the germline V gene. This CDR3 reads CASSRTGLTFAPLHF. CDR3 sequence (DNA): TGTGCCAGCAGCCGGACAGGGTTGACCTTCGCACCCCTCCACTTT.

Here the CDR3 DNA reads TGCGCCAGCAGTGATGGGGGTGGCAATCAGCCCCAGCATTTT. Protein: CASSDGGGNQPQHF. This chain joins TRBV10-2 and TRBJ1-5; TRBD1 might be the D (5 bases). The length of the CDR3 is 14 residues. Trimming removed 3 bases at V and 2 bases at J, with 8 bases between. Germline CDR1 is WSHSY and CDR2 is SAAADI.

The rearrangement joins TRBV7-2 to TRBJ1-6; D remains unclear. Per germline, CDR1 SGHTA and CDR2 FQGNSA. V was shortened by 0 bases and J by 3 bases, with 6 bases between the two germline ends. The CDR3 contains 15 residues. CDR3 DNA: TGTGCCAGCAGCTTAGCCCCGGACTATAATTCACCCCTCCACTTT. Its protein is CASSLAPDYNSPLHF.

V gene TRBV10-1 combines with J gene TRBJ1-6; possibly TRBD1 for D (5 bases). CDR1 is WNHNN and CDR2 is SYGVQD in the germline V gene (reference sequence). The CDR3 contains 13 residues. V lost 3 bases, J lost 9 bases, and 9 bases lay in between. The CDR3 sequence is CASSDLRASPLHF. The CDR3 region has the DNA TGCGCCAGCAGTGATCTCAGGGCTTCACCCCTCCACTTT.

CDR3 sequence (DNA): TGTGCCAGCAGAAATGGCCAGCTAGCGGGATCTGAGCAGTTCTTC. It is translated as CASRNGQLAGSEQFF. This chain joins TRBV5-4 and TRBJ2-1, with 9 bases matching TRBD2. Per the germline V gene, CDR1 is SGHNT and CDR2 is YYREEE (reference sequence). The CDR3 extends over 15 amino acids. J was trimmed by 9 bases and V by 5 bases; bases with no gene match: 12.

V is TRBV10-3 and J is TRBJ2-7, with D perhaps matching TRBD1 (5 bases). Trimming left V 10 bases short and J 2 bases short, with 18 bases between. CDR1 is ENHRY, CDR2 SYGVKD, per germline. The CDR3 is made up of 14 amino acids. The CDR3 region has the DNA TGTGCCACAACGCCCACAGGCCTCACCTACGAGCAGTACTTC. The encoded protein is CATTPTGLTYEQYF.

The chain carries TRBV14 and TRBJ1-2; no firm D call. Germline values: CDR1 SGHDN, CDR2 FVKESK. V was cut by 4 bases and J by 5 bases, with 14 bases left in between. CDR3 length equals 14 residues. The CDR3 protein is CASSRDPGVYGYTF. The DNA of the CDR3 is TGTGCCAGCAGCCGCGACCCTGGGGTTTATGGCTACACCTTC.

V is TRBV5-4 and J is TRBJ2-5, with 13 bases fitting TRBD2. This CDR3 has 15 amino acids. Trimming removed 2 bases from V and 5 bases from J; junction bases left unmatched: 3. CDR1 is SGHNT and CDR2 is YYREEE in the germline V gene (reference sequence). In DNA, the CDR3 is TGTGCCAGCAGCTTCGGGACTAGCGGGGCGGAGACCCAGTACTTC. This translates into CASSFGTSGAETQYF. Full variable domain (rest looked up from reference TRBV5-4 and TRBJ2-5): ETGVTQSPTHLIKTRGQQVTLRCSSQSGHNTVSWYQQALGQGPQFIFQYYREEENGRGNFPPRFSGLQFPNYSSELNVNALELDDSALYLCASSFGTSGAETQYFGPGTRLLVL.

Comment on this clone: Other DNA sequences from this sample encode an identical CDR3 as well. The J gene is TRBJ2-3, the V gene TRBV30, with D unclear. With 2 bases removed from V and 3 bases from J, the gap between germline ends came to 6 bases. Germline values: CDR1 GTSNPN, CDR2 SVGIG (reference sequence). The CDR3 covers 12 residues. CDR3 sequence reads: CAWSYLTDTQYF. In DNA, the CDR3 is TGTGCCTGGAGTTACCTTACAGATACGCAGTATTTT.

The CDR3 coding sequence is TGTGCCTGGAGTTCTCCCGGGGGATTCGGGGAGACCCAGTACTTC. Its translation: CAWSSPGGFGETQYF. The J gene is TRBJ2-5, the V gene TRBV30, with D tentatively TRBD2 (6 bases). Trimming left V 2 bases short and J 5 bases short, with 18 bases between. This CDR3 has 15 amino acids. CDR1 is GTSNPN, CDR2 SVGIG, per germline (reference sequence).

The V gene is TRBV5-1, the J gene TRBJ1-1; D not resolved. This CDR3 region has 14 residues. The V end lost 5 bases, the J end lost 1 base, and 12 bases lay between the germline ends. Germline V gene data show CDR1 as SGHRS and CDR2 as YFSETQ. The CDR3 sequence: CASRLSKTNTEAFF. In nucleotides, the CDR3 is TGCGCCAGCAGACTATCCAAAACGAACACTGAAGCTTTCTTT.

This chain links TRBV10-3 with TRBJ1-5, with 7 bases lining up with TRBD1. Germline trimming cut 9 bases from V and 7 bases from J; bases unmatched to any gene: 9. The CDR3 is 13 amino acids. In germline, CDR1 is ENHRY, CDR2 SYGVKD. This CDR3 reads CAIQGSFDQPQHF. As DNA, the CDR3 is TGTGCCATACAGGGGTCCTTTGACCAGCCCCAGCATTTT.

Comment on this clone: Other DNA sequences in the same sample also yield this CDR3. V gene TRBV2 combines with J gene TRBJ2-2; D not resolved. Germline V gene data show CDR1 as SNHLY and CDR2 as FYNNEI. V lost 4 bases, J lost 2 bases, and 8 bases lay in between. This CDR3 is built from 14 residues. The CDR3 bases are TGTGCCAGCAGTGGCCGGGTAAACACCGGGGAGCTGTTTTTT. It specifies CASSGRVNTGELFF.

The CDR3 DNA reads TGTGCCAGCAGCGTAGAAGCAGCGTATACCTACGAGCAGTACTTC. Translating it yields CASSVEAAYTYEQYF. V usage is TRBV9 and J usage is TRBJ2-7; no firm D call. V lost 0 bases, J lost 2 bases, and 12 bases lay in between. Looked up from germline, CDR1 is SGDLS and CDR2 is YYNGEE. The CDR3 has 15 amino acids. Combining the CDR3 with reference TRBV9 and TRBJ2-7 gives the whole variable domain DSGVTQTPKHLITATGQRVTLRCSPRSGDLSVYWYQQSLDQGLQFLIQYYNGEERAKGNILERFSAQQFPDLHSELNLSSLELGDSALYFCASSVEAAYTYEQYFGPGTRLTVT.

Here the CDR3 DNA reads TGTGCCAGCAGTCTTGCCAGGGCACTTCCCTACGAGCAGTACTTC. The encoded protein is CASSLARALPYEQYF. This chain uses TRBV27 with TRBJ2-7; D might be TRBD1 (5 bases). The V gene's germline CDR1 is MNHEY and CDR2 SMNVEV (reference sequence). The CDR3 has 15 residues. V was shortened by 5 bases and J by 2 bases, with 16 bases between the two germline ends.

This clone was picked up one time. The CDR3 is CASSKGPRETQYF. In nucleotides, the CDR3 is TGCGCCAGCAGCAAGGGACCTAGGGAGACCCAGTACTTC. The chain combines TRBV5-1 with TRBJ2-5; D could derive from TRBD1 or TRBD2 (5 bases each). This CDR3 region has 13 residues. Deletions cut 4 bases from V and 5 bases from J, with 12 bases between. The germline gives CDR1 SGHRS, CDR2 YFSETQ. The whole variable domain, filled in from reference TRBV5-1 and TRBJ2-5, reads KAGVTQTPRYLIKTRGQQVTLSCSPISGHRSVSWYQQTPGQGLQFLFEYFSETQRNKGNFPGRFSGRQFSNSRSEMNVSTLELGDSALYLCASSKGPRETQYFGPGTRLLVL.

This chain connects TRBV19 to TRBJ1-2; D is unclear. This CDR3 spans 11 amino acids. Looked up from germline, CDR1 is LNHDA and CDR2 is SQIVND (reference sequence). V shed 6 bases and J shed 3 bases, with 5 bases lying between them. CDR3 DNA: TGTGCCAGTAGCCTAGACTATGGCTACACCTTC. Translated, it gives CASSLDYGYTF.

This chain uses TRBV19 with TRBJ2-5; D not certain. The germline CDR1 and CDR2 sequences are LNHDA and SQIVND (reference sequence). Trimming took off 1 base at V and 4 bases at J, with 7 bases between the two ends. The CDR3 runs 13 residues. The CDR3 DNA sequence: TGTGCCAGTAGTATAGGATACTCAGAGACCCAGTACTTC. Translation: CASSIGYSETQYF.